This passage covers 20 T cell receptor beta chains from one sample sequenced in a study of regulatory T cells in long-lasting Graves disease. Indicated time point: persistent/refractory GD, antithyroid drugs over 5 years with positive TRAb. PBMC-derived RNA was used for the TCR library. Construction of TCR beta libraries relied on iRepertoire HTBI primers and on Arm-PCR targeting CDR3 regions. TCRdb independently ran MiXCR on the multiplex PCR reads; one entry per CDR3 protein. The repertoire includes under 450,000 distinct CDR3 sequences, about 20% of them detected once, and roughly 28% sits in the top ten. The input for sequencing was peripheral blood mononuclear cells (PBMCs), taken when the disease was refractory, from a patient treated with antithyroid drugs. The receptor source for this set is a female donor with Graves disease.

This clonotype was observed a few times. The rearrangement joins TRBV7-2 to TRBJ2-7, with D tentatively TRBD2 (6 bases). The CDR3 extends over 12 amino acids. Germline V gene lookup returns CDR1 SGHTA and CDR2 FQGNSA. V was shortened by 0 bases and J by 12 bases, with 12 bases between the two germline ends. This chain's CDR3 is CASSLAFREVYF. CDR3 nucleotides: TGTGCCAGCAGCTTAGCGTTCAGGGAGGTGTACTTC.

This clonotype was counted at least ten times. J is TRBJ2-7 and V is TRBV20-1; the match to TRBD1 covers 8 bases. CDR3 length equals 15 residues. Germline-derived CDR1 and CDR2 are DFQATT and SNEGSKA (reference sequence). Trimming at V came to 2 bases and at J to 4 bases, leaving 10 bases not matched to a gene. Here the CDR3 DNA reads TGCAGTGCTAGAAAGCGGGCAGGGGGCAGGTACGAGCAGTACTTC. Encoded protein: CSARKRAGGRYEQYF.

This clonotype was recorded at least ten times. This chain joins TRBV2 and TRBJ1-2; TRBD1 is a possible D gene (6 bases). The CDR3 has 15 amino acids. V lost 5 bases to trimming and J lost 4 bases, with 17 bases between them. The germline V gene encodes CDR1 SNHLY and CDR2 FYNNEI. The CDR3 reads CASSSNRVKGYGYTF. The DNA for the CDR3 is TGTGCCAGCAGTTCTAACAGGGTAAAAGGCTATGGCTACACCTTC.

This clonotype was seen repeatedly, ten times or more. CDR3 region: CASSYALSEKLFF. The CDR3 nucleotides are TGTGCCAGCAGTTACGCTTTGAGTGAAAAACTGTTTTTT. The chain uses TRBV6-5 and TRBJ1-4; no definite D call. In germline, CDR1 is MNHEY, CDR2 SVGAGI. This CDR3 contains 13 residues. V lost 2 bases and J 7 bases, leaving 8 bases between the germline ends.

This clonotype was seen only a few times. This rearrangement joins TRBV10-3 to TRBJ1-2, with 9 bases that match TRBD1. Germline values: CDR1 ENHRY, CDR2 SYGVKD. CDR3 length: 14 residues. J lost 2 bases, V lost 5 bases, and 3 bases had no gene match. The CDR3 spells CAISKDRGNYGYTF. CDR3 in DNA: TGTGCCATCAGTAAGGACAGGGGAAACTATGGCTACACCTTC.

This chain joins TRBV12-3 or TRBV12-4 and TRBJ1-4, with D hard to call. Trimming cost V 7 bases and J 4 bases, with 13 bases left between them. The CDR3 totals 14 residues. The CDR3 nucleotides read TGTGCCAGCACCTTGGGGTCCCTTAATGAAAAACTGTTTTTT. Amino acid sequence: CASTLGSLNEKLFF.

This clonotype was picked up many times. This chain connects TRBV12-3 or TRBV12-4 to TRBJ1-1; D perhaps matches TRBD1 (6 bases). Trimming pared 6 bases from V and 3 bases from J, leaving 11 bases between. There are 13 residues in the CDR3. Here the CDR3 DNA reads TGTGCCAGCAGCGGACAGCGGCACACTGAAGCTTTCTTT. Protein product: CASSGQRHTEAFF.

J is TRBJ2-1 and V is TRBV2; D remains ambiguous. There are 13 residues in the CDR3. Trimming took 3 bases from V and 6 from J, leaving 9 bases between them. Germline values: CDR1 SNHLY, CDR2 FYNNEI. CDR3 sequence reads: CASSDGSSNEQFF. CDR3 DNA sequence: TGTGCCAGCAGTGACGGCTCTTCCAATGAGCAGTTCTTC.

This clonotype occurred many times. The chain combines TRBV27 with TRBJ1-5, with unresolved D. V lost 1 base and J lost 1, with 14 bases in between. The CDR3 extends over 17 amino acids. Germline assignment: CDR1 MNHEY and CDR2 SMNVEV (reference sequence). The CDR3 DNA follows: TGTGCCAGCAGTTTATACCCCGGCGGGGAGAGCAATCAGCCCCAGCATTTT. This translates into CASSLYPGGESNQPQHF.

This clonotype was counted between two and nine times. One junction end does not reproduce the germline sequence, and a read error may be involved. CDR3 coding DNA: TGTACCAGCAGCAACCGGGACAGGCCGAATGAAAAACTGTTTTTT. Protein product: CTSSNRDRPNEKLFF. V is TRBV5-5 and J is TRBJ1-4; 8 bases line up with TRBD1. Germline V gene lookup returns CDR1 SGHKS and CDR2 YYEKEE (reference sequence). The CDR3 is 15 amino acids. The variable domain in full, completed from reference TRBV5-5 and TRBJ1-4, reads DAGVTQSPTHLIKTRGQQVTLRCSPISGHKSVSWYQQVLGQGPQFIFQYYEKEERGRGNFPDRFSARQFPNYSSELNVNALLLGDSALYLCTSSNRDRPNEKLFFGSGTQLSVL.

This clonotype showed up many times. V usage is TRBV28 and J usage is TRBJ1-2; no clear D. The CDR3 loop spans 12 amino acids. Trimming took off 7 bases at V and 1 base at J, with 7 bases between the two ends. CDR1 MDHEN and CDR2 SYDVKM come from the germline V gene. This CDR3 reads CASMEVNYGYTF. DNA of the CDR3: TGTGCCAGCATGGAGGTTAACTATGGCTACACCTTC.

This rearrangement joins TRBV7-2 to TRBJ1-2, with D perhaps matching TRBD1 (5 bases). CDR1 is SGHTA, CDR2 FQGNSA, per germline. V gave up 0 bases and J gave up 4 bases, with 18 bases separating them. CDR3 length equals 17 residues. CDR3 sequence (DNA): TGTGCCAGCAGCTTAGCATCTACACCGGGGCGCACCTATGGCTACACCTTC. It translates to CASSLASTPGRTYGYTF.

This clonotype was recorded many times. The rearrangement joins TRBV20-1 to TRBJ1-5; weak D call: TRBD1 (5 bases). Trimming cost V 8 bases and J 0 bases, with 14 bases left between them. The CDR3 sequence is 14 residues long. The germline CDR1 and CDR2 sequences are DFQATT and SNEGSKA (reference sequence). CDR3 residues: CSLPSGFSNQPQHF. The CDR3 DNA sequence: TGCAGTCTGCCATCAGGGTTTAGCAATCAGCCCCAGCATTTT.

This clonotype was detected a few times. The CDR3 DNA reads TGTGCCAGCAGTTACTACGGACAGGATAATTCACCCCTCCACTTT. Its translation: CASSYYGQDNSPLHF. This chain connects TRBV6-5 to TRBJ1-6; 7 nucleotides line up with TRBD1. The CDR3 loop spans 15 amino acids. Per the germline V gene, CDR1 is MNHEY and CDR2 is SVGAGI. The V gene end was trimmed by 1 base and the J gene end by 5 bases; junction bases not matched to a gene: 2.

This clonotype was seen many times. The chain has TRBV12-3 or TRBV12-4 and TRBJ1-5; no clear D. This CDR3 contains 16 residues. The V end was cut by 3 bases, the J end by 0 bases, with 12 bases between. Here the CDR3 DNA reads TGTGCCAGCAGTTTCGGGGAGAACCCTAGCAATCAGCCCCAGCATTTT. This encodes CASSFGENPSNQPQHF.

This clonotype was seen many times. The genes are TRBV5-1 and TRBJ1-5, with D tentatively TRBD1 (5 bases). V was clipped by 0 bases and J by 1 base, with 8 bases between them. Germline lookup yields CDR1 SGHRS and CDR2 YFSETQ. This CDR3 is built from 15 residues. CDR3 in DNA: TGCGCCAGCAGCTTGGCGGGGGGGAGCAATCAGCCCCAGCATTTT. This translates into CASSLAGGSNQPQHF.

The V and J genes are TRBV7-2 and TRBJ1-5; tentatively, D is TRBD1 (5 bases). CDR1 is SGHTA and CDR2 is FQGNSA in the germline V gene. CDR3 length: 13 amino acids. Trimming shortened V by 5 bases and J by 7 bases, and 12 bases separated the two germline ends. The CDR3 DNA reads TGTGCCAGCAGCGCCAGGGCGGAACAGCCCCAGCATTTT. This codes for CASSARAEQPQHF.

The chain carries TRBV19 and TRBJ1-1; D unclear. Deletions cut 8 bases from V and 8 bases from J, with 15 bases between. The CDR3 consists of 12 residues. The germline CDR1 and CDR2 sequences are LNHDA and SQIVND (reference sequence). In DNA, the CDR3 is TGTGCCAGTCAGGATTGGCGCGCAGAAGCTTTCTTT. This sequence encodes CASQDWRAEAFF. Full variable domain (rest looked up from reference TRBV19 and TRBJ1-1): DGGITQSPKYLFRKEGQNVTLSCEQNLNHDAMYWYRQDPGQGLRLIYYSQIVNDFQKGDIAEGYSVSREKKESFPLTVTSAQKNPTAFYLCASQDWRAEAFFGQGTRLTVV.

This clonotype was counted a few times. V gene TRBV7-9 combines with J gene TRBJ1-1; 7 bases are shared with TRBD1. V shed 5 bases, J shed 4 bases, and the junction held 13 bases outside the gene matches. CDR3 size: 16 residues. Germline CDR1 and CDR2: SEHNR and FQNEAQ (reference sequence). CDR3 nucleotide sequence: TGTGCCAGCAGCAACGAGGGGGCAGAGCTTAGCACTGAAGCTTTCTTT. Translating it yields CASSNEGAELSTEAFF.

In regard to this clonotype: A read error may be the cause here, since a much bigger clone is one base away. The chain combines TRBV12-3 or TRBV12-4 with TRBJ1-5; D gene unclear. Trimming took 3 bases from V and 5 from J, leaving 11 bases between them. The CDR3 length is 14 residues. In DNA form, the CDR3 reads TGTGCCAGCAGTTTCGGCATGAAGGATCAGCCCCAGCATTTT. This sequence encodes CASSFGMKDQPQHF.